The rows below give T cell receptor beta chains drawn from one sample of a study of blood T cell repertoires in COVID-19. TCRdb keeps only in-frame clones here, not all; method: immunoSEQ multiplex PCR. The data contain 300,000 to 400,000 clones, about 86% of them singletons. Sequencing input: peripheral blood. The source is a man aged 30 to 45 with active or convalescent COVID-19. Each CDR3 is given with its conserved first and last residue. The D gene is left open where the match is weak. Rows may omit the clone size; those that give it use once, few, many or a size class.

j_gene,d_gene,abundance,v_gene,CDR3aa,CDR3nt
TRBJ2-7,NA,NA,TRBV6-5,CASSYFGQSPAYEQYF,TGTGCCAGCAGTTACTTCGGACAGTCCCCCGCCTACGAGCAGTACTTC
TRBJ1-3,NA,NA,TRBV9,CASSDKQGKGGNTIYF,TGTGCCAGCAGCGACAAACAGGGCAAGGGTGGAAACACCATATATTTT
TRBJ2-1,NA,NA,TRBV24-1,CATSDLRSHREEQFF,TGTGCCACCAGTGATTTGCGTAGTCACCGCGAGGAGCAGTTCTTC
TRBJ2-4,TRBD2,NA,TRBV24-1,CATSDSLAGIGKNIQYF,TGTGCCACCAGTGACTCACTAGCGGGGATTGGCAAAAACATTCAGTACTTC
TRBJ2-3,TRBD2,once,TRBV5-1,CASSLERLAGGPNTQYF,TGCGCCAGCAGCTTGGAGCGGCTAGCGGGGGGGCCGAATACGCAGTATTTT
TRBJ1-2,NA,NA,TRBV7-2,CASSSQSYGYTF,TGTGCCAGCAGCTCTCAGTCCTATGGCTACACCTTC
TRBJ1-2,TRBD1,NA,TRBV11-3,CASSPTTGGFRGYTF,TGTGCCAGCAGCCCAACGACAGGGGGCTTCCGAGGCTACACCTTC
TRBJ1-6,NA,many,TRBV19,CASSNGLSRPLHF,TGTGCCAGTAGTAATGGGCTTTCTCGGCCCCTCCACTTT
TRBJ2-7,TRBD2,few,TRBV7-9,CASSFPGGGYEQYF,TGTGCCAGCAGCTTCCCGGGAGGGGGCTACGAGCAGTACTTC
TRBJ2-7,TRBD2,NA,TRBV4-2,CASSQGGGGTELTYEQYF,TGTGCCAGCAGCCAAGGGGGGGGTGGGACGGAGTTAACCTACGAGCAGTACTTC
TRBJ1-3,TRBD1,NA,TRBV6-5,CASRNDRAGNTIYF,TGTGCCAGCAGGAACGACAGGGCCGGAAACACCATATATTTT
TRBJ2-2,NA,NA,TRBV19,CASNSLSFPPLTGELFF,TGTGCCAGTAACTCTCTCTCCTTCCCTCCCTTGACCGGGGAGCTGTTTTTT
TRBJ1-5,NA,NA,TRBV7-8,CASSLRGTPNQPQHF,TGTGCCAGCAGCTTAAGGGGCACCCCCAATCAGCCCCAGCATTTT
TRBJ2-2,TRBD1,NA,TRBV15,CATSRDRANTGELFF,TGTGCCACCAGCAGGGACAGGGCGAACACCGGGGAGCTGTTTTTT
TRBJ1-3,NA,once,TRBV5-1,CASSLAAGNSGNTIYF,TGCGCCAGCAGCTTGGCAGCGGGCAACTCTGGAAACACCATATATTTT
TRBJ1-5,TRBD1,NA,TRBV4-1,CASSQDGGDRGIVSRNQPQHF,TGCGCCAGCAGCCAAGATGGGGGGGACAGGGGGATTGTATCTAGGAATCAGCCCCAGCATTTT
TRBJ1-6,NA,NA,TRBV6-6,CASRTNYNSPLHF,TGTGCCAGCCGGACAAATTATAATTCACCCCTCCACTTT
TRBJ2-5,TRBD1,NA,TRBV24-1,CATGTGGAETQYF,TGTGCCACCGGGACAGGGGGCGCAGAGACCCAGTACTTC
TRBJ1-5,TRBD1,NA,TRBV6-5,CASRPDRRNQPQHF,TGTGCCAGCAGGCCGGACAGGAGGAATCAGCCCCAGCATTTT
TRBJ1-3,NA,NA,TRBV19,CASSPHPSLVSSGNTIYF,TGTGCCAGTAGTCCCCACCCTTCGCTCGTCAGCTCTGGAAACACCATATATTTT
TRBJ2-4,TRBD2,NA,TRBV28,CASSFLAGGPSKNIQYF,TGTGCCAGCAGTTTCCTAGCGGGAGGGCCGTCCAAAAACATTCAGTACTTC
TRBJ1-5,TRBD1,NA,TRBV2,CASSEVTGGQPQHF,TGTGCCAGCAGTGAGGTGACAGGGGGTCAGCCCCAGCATTTT
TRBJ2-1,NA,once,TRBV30,CAWNGLAKVHPSSYNEQFF,TGTGCCTGGAACGGTTTAGCAAAGGTTCACCCGAGCTCCTACAATGAGCAGTTCTTC
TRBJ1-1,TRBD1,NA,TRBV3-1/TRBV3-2,CASSPSDRGGFTEAFF,TGTGCCAGCAGCCCTTCGGACAGGGGGGGATTTACTGAAGCTTTCTTT
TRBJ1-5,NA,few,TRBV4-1,CASSPEGGSNQPQHF,TGCGCCAGCAGCCCCGAAGGGGGTAGCAATCAGCCCCAGCATTTT
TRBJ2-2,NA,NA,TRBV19,CASSISPLAITGELFF,TGTGCCAGTAGTATCTCCCCTCTAGCTATCACCGGGGAGCTGTTTTTT
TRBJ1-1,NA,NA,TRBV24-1,CATSDPTGDAQLRFF,TGTGCCACCAGTGATCCCACGGGGGACGCCCAACTGCGTTTCTTT
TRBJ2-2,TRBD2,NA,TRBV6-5,CASSRLAGVTGELFF,TGTGCCAGCAGCCGACTAGCGGGAGTAACCGGGGAGCTGTTTTTT
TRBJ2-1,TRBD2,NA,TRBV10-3,CAIRLTSGDFYNEQFF,TGTGCCATCAGGCTGACTAGCGGGGATTTCTACAATGAGCAGTTCTTC
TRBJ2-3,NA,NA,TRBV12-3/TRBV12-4,CASSLRVDTQYF,TGTGCCAGCAGTTTAAGAGTGGATACGCAGTATTTT
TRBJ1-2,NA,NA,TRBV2,CASTTFNYGYTF,TGTGCCAGCACGACTTTCAACTATGGCTACACCTTC
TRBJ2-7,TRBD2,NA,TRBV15,CATSRGGLAAYEQYF,TGTGCCACCAGCAGGGGTGGACTAGCGGCCTACGAGCAGTACTTC
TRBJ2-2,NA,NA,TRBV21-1,CASSQKGKGQGNTGELFF,TGTGCCAGCAGCCAAAAGGGTAAGGGGCAGGGAAACACCGGGGAGCTGTTTTTT
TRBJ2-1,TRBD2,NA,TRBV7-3,CASSLGTSPSSYNEQFF,TGTGCCAGCAGCCTAGGGACTAGCCCGAGCTCCTACAATGAGCAGTTCTTC
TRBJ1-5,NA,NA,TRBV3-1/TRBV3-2,CASSPGLVGAQPQHF,TGTGCCAGCAGCCCGGGCCTGGTGGGGGCTCAGCCCCAGCATTTT
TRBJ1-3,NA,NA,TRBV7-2,CASSSGPAWGNTIYF,TGTGCCAGCAGCAGCGGTCCCGCTTGGGGAAACACCATATATTTT
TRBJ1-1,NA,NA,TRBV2,CASSRQRMNTEAFF,TGTGCCAGCAGTCGACAGCGCATGAACACTGAAGCTTTCTTT
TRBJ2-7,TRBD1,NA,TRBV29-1,CSVTRTGGSEQYF,TGCAGCGTGACCCGGACAGGGGGCTCCGAGCAGTACTTC
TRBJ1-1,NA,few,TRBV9,CASSVGVQGQAFF,TGTGCCAGCAGCGTAGGGGTACAGGGCCAAGCTTTCTTT
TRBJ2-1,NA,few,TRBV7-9,CASSLAVRGRTPGHNEQFF,TGTGCCAGCAGCTTAGCAGTGCGGGGCCGCACCCCTGGCCACAATGAGCAGTTCTTC
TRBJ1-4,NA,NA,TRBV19,CASAGIRNEKLFF,TGTGCCAGCGCCGGGATAAGGAATGAAAAACTGTTTTTT
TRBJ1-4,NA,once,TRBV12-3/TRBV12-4,CASSRDNEKLFF,TGTGCCAGCAGTCGGGATAATGAAAAACTGTTTTTT
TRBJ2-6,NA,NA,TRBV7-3,CASSPPQGPLSGANVLTF,TGTGCCAGCAGCCCTCCCCAGGGGCCCCTTTCTGGGGCCAACGTCCTGACTTTC
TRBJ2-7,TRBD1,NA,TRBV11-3,CASSLDTTGTGGSSYEQYF,TGTGCCAGCAGCTTAGATACCACCGGGACAGGGGGCTCCTCCTACGAGCAGTACTTC
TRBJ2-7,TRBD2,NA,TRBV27,CASGRIAGVEQYF,TGTGCCAGCGGCCGCATAGCGGGAGTCGAGCAGTACTTC
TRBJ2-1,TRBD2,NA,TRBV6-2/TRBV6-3,CASSFLREANNEQFF,TGTGCCAGCAGTTTTTTGCGGGAGGCCAACAATGAGCAGTTCTTC
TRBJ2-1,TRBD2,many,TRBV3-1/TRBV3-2,CASSQGGLAGEGIEQFF,TGTGCCAGCAGCCAAGGGGGACTAGCGGGAGAGGGCATTGAGCAGTTCTTC
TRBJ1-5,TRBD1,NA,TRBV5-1,CASSYGTGGLNQPQHF,TGCGCCAGCAGCTATGGGACAGGGGGTCTCAATCAGCCCCAGCATTTT